These 14 T cell receptor beta chains were all obtained from the same sample, sequenced in a study of blood T cell repertoires in COVID-19. TCRdb's table, derived via immunoSEQ multiplex PCR, lists solely in-frame clones and lacks some. The sample has roughly 340,000 clones, more than 75% seen once. The sequencing sample was made of peripheral blood. The source of these receptors is a young woman who had recovered from COVID-19.

The rearrangement joins TRBV25-1 to TRBJ1-2, with 8 bases identical to TRBD1. The V gene end was trimmed by 3 bases and the J gene end by 10 bases; junction bases not matched to a gene: 4. This CDR3 is built from 12 residues. Germline assignment: CDR1 MGHDK and CDR2 SYGVNS. The CDR3 is CASSETGAPYTF. The DNA for the CDR3 is TGTGCCAGCAGTGAGACAGGGGCCCCCTACACCTTC.

The CDR3: CSGGFMTGELFF. The CDR3 DNA sequence: TGCAGCGGGGGGTTTATGACCGGGGAGCTGTTTTTT. The chain is built from TRBV29-1 and TRBJ2-2; D may be TRBD1 or TRBD2 (5 bases each). This CDR3 is built from 12 residues. Trimming took 7 bases from V and 5 from J, leaving 11 bases between them. Germline V gives CDR1 SQVTM, CDR2 ANQGSEA.

The V call is TRBV4-3, the J call TRBJ1-1; 8 positions agree with TRBD1. Germline values: CDR1 LGHNA, CDR2 YSLEER. The CDR3 covers 15 residues. The junction had 7 bases not matched to a gene; V was cut back by 4 bases and J by 3 bases. The CDR3 DNA sequence: TGCGCCAGCAGCCCTAACAGGGGGTTGGACACTGAAGCTTTCTTT. This sequence encodes CASSPNRGLDTEAFF.

The chain combines TRBV3-1 (or the pseudogene TRBV3-2) with TRBJ1-4; 7 bases are a match to TRBD1. CDR1 and CDR2 from the germline V gene are LGHDT and YNNKEL (reference sequence). V lost 5 bases to trimming and J lost 7 bases; unmatched junction nucleotides: 7. The CDR3 sequence is 14 residues long. The CDR3 DNA reads as TGTGCCAGCAGCTTCCAGGGGGGTGGTGAAAAACTGTTTTTT. This encodes CASSFQGGGEKLFF.

This clone was seen only a few times. The rearrangement links TRBV30 to TRBJ1-1; no firm D call. CDR1 and CDR2 (germline): GTSNPN, SVGIG (reference sequence). The CDR3 consists of 13 residues. Trimming shortened V by 3 bases and J by 7 bases, and 15 bases separated the two germline ends. The CDR3 DNA is TGTGCCTGGAGCCGCGGCGCCCGGTTTGAAGCTTTCTTT. This gives the protein CAWSRGARFEAFF.

The chain is built from TRBV10-1 and TRBJ2-1; D might be TRBD2 (5 bases). Trimming pared 8 bases from V and 0 bases from J, leaving 17 bases between. The CDR3 has 16 amino acids. Germline assignment: CDR1 WNHNN and CDR2 SYGVQD (reference sequence). The CDR3 DNA is TGCGCCAGCCACCCTTTACGGGGAAGCTCCTACAATGAGCAGTTCTTC. Its translation is CASHPLRGSSYNEQFF.

The genes are TRBV6-2 or TRBV6-3 and TRBJ2-5; a weak D match, TRBD1 (6 bases). The CDR3 covers 15 residues. Germline values: CDR1 MNHEY, CDR2 SVGEGT. V lost 5 bases to trimming and J lost 1 base, with 14 bases between them. CDR3 sequence reads: CASSSEDSFQETQYF. The CDR3 nucleotides are TGTGCCAGCAGTAGCGAGGACAGCTTCCAAGAGACCCAGTACTTC.

The chain couples TRBV2 to TRBJ1-3; TRBD1 matches at 8 bases. Germline V gene data show CDR1 as SNHLY and CDR2 as FYNNEI. The CDR3 consists of 15 residues. The J segment lost 5 bases and the V segment lost 3 bases, leaving 6 bases of the junction unmatched. The CDR3 nucleotides are TGTGCCAGCAGTGATTACACAGGGGGTAGAAACACCATATATTTT. Translated: CASSDYTGGRNTIYF.

CDR3 amino acids: CASSVGTSGDTQYF. Here the CDR3 DNA reads TGTGCCAGCAGCGTAGGAACCTCAGGGGATACGCAGTATTTT. V usage is TRBV9 and J usage is TRBJ2-3; TRBD1 is a possible D gene (5 bases). The V end lost 0 bases, the J end lost 6 bases, and 11 bases lay between the germline ends. This CDR3 has 14 amino acids. Germline V lookup: CDR1 SGDLS, CDR2 YYNGEE.

V is TRBV27 and J is TRBJ1-6, with 7 bases matching TRBD1. Germline V gives CDR1 MNHEY, CDR2 SMNVEV (reference sequence). The CDR3 loop spans 13 amino acids. V lost 8 bases, J lost 9 bases, and 7 bases stayed unmatched. In DNA, the CDR3 is TGTGCCAGCGCTTGGACAGGCGGTTCACCCCTCCACTTT. This translates into CASAWTGGSPLHF.

The chain uses TRBV5-6 and TRBJ2-5; 9 positions agree with TRBD2. Germline V gene sequence: CDR1 SGHDT, CDR2 YYEEEE. The CDR3 covers 16 residues. Losses at the gene ends were 1 base for V and 4 bases for J; bases not matched to a gene: 8. CDR3: CASSLTLAGGTETQYF. In DNA, the CDR3 is TGTGCCAGCAGCTTGACCCTTGCGGGGGGGACAGAGACCCAGTACTTC.

V gene TRBV19 combines with J gene TRBJ1-1; D perhaps matches TRBD1 (6 bases). Looked up from germline, CDR1 is LNHDA and CDR2 is SQIVND (reference sequence). The V gene lost 6 bases and the J gene lost 5 bases, with 13 bases spanning the gap. This CDR3 has 13 residues. The CDR3 loop is CASSPAQGTEAFF. For the CDR3, the DNA is TGTGCCAGTAGCCCGGCCCAGGGGACTGAAGCTTTCTTT.

The CDR3 reads CASSWDREFLNTEAFF. The CDR3 DNA follows: TGTGCCAGCAGTTGGGACAGGGAATTTTTGAACACTGAAGCTTTCTTT. The chain joins TRBV2 to TRBJ1-1; 9 bases fit TRBD1. Trimming removed 5 bases from V and 0 bases from J; junction bases left unmatched: 7. This CDR3 is 16 amino acids long. The germline gives CDR1 SNHLY, CDR2 FYNNEI.

The chain couples TRBV25-1 to TRBJ2-7; D is ambiguous. The CDR3 consists of 14 residues. Looked up from germline, CDR1 is MGHDK and CDR2 is SYGVNS. The V and J ends lost 3 bases and 4 bases respectively, with 13 bases between them. In nucleotides, the CDR3 is TGTGCCAGCAGTGAGCGGAAAGATAAATACGAGCAGTACGTC. Translated, it gives CASSERKDKYEQYV.